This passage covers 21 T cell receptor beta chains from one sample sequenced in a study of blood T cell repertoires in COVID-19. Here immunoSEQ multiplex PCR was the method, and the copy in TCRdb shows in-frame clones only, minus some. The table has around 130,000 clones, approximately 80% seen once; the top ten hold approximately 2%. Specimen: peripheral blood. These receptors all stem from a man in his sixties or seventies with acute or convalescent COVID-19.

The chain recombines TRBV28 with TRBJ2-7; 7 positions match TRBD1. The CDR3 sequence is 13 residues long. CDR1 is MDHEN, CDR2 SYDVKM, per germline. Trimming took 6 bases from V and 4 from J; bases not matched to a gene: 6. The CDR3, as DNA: TGTGCCAGCAGCATGGGACAGTTTTACGAGCAGTACTTC. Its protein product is CASSMGQFYEQYF. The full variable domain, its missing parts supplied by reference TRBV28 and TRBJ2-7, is DVKVTQSSRYLVKRTGEKVFLECVQDMDHENMFWYRQDPGLGLRLIYFSYDVKMKEKGDIPEGYSVSREKKERFSLILESASTNQTSMYLCASSMGQFYEQYFGPGTRLTVT.

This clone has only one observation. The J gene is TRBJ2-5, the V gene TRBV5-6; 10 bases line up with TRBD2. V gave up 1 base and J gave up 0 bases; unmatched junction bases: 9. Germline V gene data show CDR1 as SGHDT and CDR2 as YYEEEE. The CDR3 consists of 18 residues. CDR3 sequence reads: CASSLIGDSGGNQETQYF. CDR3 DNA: TGTGCCAGCAGCTTGATCGGGGATAGCGGGGGGAACCAAGAGACCCAGTACTTC.

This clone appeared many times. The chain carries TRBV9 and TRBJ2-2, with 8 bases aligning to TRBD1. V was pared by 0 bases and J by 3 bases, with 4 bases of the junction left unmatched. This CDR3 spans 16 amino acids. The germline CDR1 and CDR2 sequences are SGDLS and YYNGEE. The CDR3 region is CASSVEAGGYTGELFF. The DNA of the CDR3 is TGTGCCAGCAGCGTAGAGGCAGGGGGCTACACCGGGGAGCTGTTTTTT.

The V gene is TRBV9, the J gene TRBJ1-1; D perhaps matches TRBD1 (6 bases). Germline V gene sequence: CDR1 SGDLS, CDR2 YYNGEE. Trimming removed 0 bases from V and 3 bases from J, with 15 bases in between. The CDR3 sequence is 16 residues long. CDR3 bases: TGTGCCAGCAGCGTAGGTCCGACAAGGGGGTACACTGAAGCTTTCTTT. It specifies CASSVGPTRGYTEAFF.

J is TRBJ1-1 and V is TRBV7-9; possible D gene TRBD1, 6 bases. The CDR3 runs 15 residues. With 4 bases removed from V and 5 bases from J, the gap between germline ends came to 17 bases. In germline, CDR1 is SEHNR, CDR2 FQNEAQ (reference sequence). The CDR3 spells CASSSGGGGRTEAFF. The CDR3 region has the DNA TGTGCCAGCAGCTCGGGGGGCGGGGGTCGGACTGAAGCTTTCTTT.

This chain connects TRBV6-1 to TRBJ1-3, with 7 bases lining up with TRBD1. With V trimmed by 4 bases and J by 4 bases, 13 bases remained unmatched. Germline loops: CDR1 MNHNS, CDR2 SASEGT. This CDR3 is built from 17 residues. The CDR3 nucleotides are TGTGCCAGCAGTGCCAATCACCGACAGGGCGGCGGAAACACCATATATTTT. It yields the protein CASSANHRQGGGNTIYF.

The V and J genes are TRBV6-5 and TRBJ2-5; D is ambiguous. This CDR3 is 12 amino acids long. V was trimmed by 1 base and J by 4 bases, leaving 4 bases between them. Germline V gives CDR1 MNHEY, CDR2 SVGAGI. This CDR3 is CASSYYGETQYF. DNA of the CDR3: TGTGCCAGCAGTTACTACGGAGAGACCCAGTACTTC.

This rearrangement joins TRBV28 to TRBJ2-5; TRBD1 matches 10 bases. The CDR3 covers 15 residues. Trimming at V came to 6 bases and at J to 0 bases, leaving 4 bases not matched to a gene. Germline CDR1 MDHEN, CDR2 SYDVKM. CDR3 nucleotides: TGTGCCAGCAGGGGACAGGGGTCGTACCAAGAGACCCAGTACTTC. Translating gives CASRGQGSYQETQYF. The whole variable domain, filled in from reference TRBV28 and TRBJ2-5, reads DVKVTQSSRYLVKRTGEKVFLECVQDMDHENMFWYRQDPGLGLRLIYFSYDVKMKEKGDIPEGYSVSREKKERFSLILESASTNQTSMYLCASRGQGSYQETQYFGPGTRLLVL.

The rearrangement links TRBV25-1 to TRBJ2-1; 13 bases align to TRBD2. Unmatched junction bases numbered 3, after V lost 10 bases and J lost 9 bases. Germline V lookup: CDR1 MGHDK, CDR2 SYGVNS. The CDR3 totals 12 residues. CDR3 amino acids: CATRTSGGEQFF. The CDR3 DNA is TGTGCCACCCGGACTAGCGGGGGTGAGCAGTTCTTC.

The CDR3 DNA reads TGTGCCAGCAGACGCGGGGAGACCCAGTACTTC. It translates to CASRRGETQYF. The chain uses TRBV12-3 or TRBV12-4 and TRBJ2-5, with TRBD2 as a possible D gene (5 bases). V lost 6 bases and J lost 5, with 7 bases in between. The CDR3 sequence is 11 residues long.

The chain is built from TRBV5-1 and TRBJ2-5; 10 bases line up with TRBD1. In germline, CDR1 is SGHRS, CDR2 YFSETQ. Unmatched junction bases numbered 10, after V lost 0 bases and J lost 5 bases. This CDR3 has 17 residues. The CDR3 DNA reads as TGCGCCAGCAGCTTGGGGGCCGGGACAGGGGAGGGCGAGACCCAGTACTTC. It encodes CASSLGAGTGEGETQYF. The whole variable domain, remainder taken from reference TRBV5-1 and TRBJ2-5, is KAGVTQTPRYLIKTRGQQVTLSCSPISGHRSVSWYQQTPGQGLQFLFEYFSETQRNKGNFPGRFSGRQFSNSRSEMNVSTLELGDSALYLCASSLGAGTGEGETQYFGPGTRLLVL.

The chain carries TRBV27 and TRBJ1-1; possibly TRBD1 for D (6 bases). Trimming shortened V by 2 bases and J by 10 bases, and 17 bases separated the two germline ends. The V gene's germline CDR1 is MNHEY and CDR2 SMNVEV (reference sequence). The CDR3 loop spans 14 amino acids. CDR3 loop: CASSLIAGTFRAFF. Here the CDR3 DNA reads TGTGCCAGCAGTTTAATAGCGGGGACATTCCGAGCTTTCTTT.

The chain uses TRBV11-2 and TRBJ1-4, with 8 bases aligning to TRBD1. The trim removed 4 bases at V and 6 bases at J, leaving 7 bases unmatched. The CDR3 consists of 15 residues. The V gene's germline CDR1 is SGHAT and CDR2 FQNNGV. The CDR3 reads CASSSRTGLDEKLFF. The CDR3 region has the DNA TGTGCCAGCAGCTCTCGGACAGGGCTGGATGAAAAACTGTTTTTT.

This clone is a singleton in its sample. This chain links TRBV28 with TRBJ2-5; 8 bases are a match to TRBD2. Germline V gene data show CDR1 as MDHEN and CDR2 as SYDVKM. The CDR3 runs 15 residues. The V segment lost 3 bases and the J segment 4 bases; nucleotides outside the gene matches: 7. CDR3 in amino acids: CASSFTRGGRETQYF. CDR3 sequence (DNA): TGTGCCAGCAGTTTCACACGGGGGGGCCGAGAGACCCAGTACTTC.

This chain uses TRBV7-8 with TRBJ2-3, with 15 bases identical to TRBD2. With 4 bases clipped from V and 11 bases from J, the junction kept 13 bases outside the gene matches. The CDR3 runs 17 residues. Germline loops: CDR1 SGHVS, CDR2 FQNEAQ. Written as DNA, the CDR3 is TGTGCCAGCAGCTCCCATAGGACTAGCGGGGGGGCGTCCGGGCAGTATTTT. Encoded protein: CASSSHRTSGGASGQYF.

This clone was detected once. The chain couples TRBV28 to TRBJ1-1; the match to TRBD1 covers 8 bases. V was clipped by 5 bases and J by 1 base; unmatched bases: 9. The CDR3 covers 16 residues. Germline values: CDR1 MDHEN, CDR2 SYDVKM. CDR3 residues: CASSRSTGGANTEAFF. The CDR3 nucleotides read TGTGCCAGCAGTCGGAGTACAGGGGGAGCGAACACTGAAGCTTTCTTT.

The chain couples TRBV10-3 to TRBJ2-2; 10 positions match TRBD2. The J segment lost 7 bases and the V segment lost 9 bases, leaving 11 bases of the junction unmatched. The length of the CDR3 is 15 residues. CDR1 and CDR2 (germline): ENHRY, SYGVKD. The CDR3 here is CAIKSGGAMSGELFF. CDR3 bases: TGTGCCATTAAAAGCGGGGGGGCCATGAGCGGGGAGCTGTTTTTT.

DNA for the CDR3: TGCGCCAGCAGCCCGGACAGGGGTGGTAATGAGCAGTTCTTC. Amino acids: CASSPDRGGNEQFF. The chain carries TRBV5-1 and TRBJ2-1; TRBD1 matches at 9 bases. CDR3 length: 14 amino acids. The V and J ends lost 4 bases and 7 bases, in that order; junction bases with no gene match: 6. Germline V CDR1 and CDR2: SGHRS, YFSETQ. Looking up the rest from reference TRBV5-1 and TRBJ2-1 gives the full variable domain: KAGVTQTPRYLIKTRGQQVTLSCSPISGHRSVSWYQQTPGQGLQFLFEYFSETQRNKGNFPGRFSGRQFSNSRSEMNVSTLELGDSALYLCASSPDRGGNEQFFGPGTRLTVL.

CDR3 sequence: CASILLTPFF. In nucleotides, the CDR3 is TGTGCCAGCATCCTCCTCACACCGTTCTTC. The rearrangement links TRBV2 to TRBJ2-1; D is unclear. Trimming removed 7 bases from V and 15 bases from J, with 13 bases in between. CDR1 and CDR2 from the germline V gene are SNHLY and FYNNEI. The CDR3 loop spans 10 amino acids.

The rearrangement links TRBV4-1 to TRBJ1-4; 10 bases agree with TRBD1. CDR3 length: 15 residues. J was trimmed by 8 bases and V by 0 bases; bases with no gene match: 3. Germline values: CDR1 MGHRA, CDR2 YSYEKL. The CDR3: CASSQERDRGEKLFF. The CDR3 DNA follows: TGCGCCAGCAGCCAAGAAAGGGACAGGGGCGAAAAACTGTTTTTT.

CDR3 sequence: CAWSVRQGRFLNTGELFF. The CDR3 coding sequence is TGTGCCTGGAGTGTACGACAGGGTCGTTTCCTTAACACCGGGGAGCTGTTTTTT. V and J are TRBV30 and TRBJ2-2; 7 bases agree with TRBD1. After removal of 0 bases from V and 2 bases from J, the junction contained 12 bases not matched to a gene. Germline V gene sequence: CDR1 GTSNPN, CDR2 SVGIG (reference sequence). CDR3 size: 18 residues. The full variable domain, completed using reference TRBV30 and TRBJ2-2, is SQTIHQWPATLVQPVGSPLSLECTVEGTSNPNLYWYRQAAGRGLQLLFYSVGIGQISSEVPQNLSASRPQDRQFILSSKKLLLSDSGFYLCAWSVRQGRFLNTGELFFGEGSRLTVL.